What follows are 15 T cell receptor beta chains derived from one specimen sequenced in a study of CXCR3-negative and CXCR3-positive naive CD8 T cells (dated by TCRdb to about 2019). The instrument was a NextSeq 550. The Human TCR Profiling Kit (MiLaboratory) was used to make UMI-labeled 5' RACE TRB cDNA libraries. The reads went through TCRdb reprocessing, and each CDR3 protein sequence gets one entry with no DNA. The sample's table covers tens of thousands of distinct CDR3 sequences. Jointly, the top ten make up more than 1.5% of the sample. Sequencing was done on a sample of naive CXCR3- CD8+ T cells from blood. Per the publication, the cell subset or site label means: CD45RO-CCR7+CD27+CD95- naive CD8+ T cells lacking CXCR3 (TNR3-). The receptor set was obtained from a human donor in good health. Some clones in this sample may be carry-over from other donors' samples.

This chain links TRBV6-1 with TRBJ2-1; TCRdb designates TRBD1, a call that cannot be tested without DNA. CDR1 and CDR2 from the germline V gene are MNHNS and SASEGT. The CDR3 totals 15 residues. Here the CDR3 reads CASKAGDRAYNEQFF.

The chain's CDR3 is CSARTRYAYDGYTF. The rearrangement links TRBV20-1 to TRBJ1-2. Germline V CDR1 and CDR2: DFQATT, SNEGSKA (reference sequence). The CDR3 length is 14 residues.

The chain combines TRBV21-1 with TRBJ1-5; TCRdb indicates TRBD1, and absent DNA this call remains unverified. TRBV21-1 is a pseudogene segment. The CDR3 spans 18 residues. CDR3 region: CASSVRDSPPYSNQPQHF.

The chain links TRBV20-1 to TRBJ2-7; the TCRdb D gene call, TRBD1, has no DNA to confirm it. There are 11 residues in the CDR3. Germline CDR1 DFQATT, CDR2 SNEGSKA (reference sequence). Here the CDR3 reads CSANRGYEQYF.

V usage is TRBV25-1 and J usage is TRBJ2-7; TCRdb calls TRBD1, which cannot be checked without DNA. The CDR3 loop spans 12 amino acids. The germline gives CDR1 MGHDK, CDR2 SYGVNS. The CDR3 sequence is CASSGPGGEQYF.

This chain connects TRBV30 to TRBJ2-1; TCRdb lists TRBD2, though no DNA is available to test this call. This CDR3 is built from 13 residues. CDR1 is GTSNPN and CDR2 is SVGIG in the germline V gene (reference sequence). CDR3 protein: CAGVLANTAKQFF.

The chain carries TRBV29-1 and TRBJ2-1; the D gene TCRdb calls, TRBD2, cannot be checked with no DNA. Germline CDR1 and CDR2: SQVTM and ANQGSEA. CDR3 length equals 14 residues. CDR3 residues: CSGQGPSSYNEQFF.

The chain combines TRBV20-1 with TRBJ1-2. The CDR3 is 14 amino acids. Per germline, CDR1 DFQATT and CDR2 SNEGSKA (reference sequence). The CDR3 here is CSARDQLSGSGYTF.

The V gene is TRBV20-1, the J gene TRBJ2-7; TCRdb lists TRBD1, though no DNA is available to test this call. This CDR3 is built from 12 residues. The germline V gene encodes CDR1 DFQATT and CDR2 SNEGSKA (reference sequence). The CDR3 sequence is CSARGQGYEQYF.

Considering frequency, this clonotype is medium-sized. The chain combines TRBV3-1 with TRBJ1-1. Per germline, CDR1 LGHDT and CDR2 YNNKEL (reference sequence). The CDR3 sequence is 15 residues long. The CDR3 loop reads CASSQERTLGTEAFF.

The chain has TRBV28 and TRBJ2-3; TCRdb designates TRBD1, a call that cannot be tested without DNA. The CDR3 sequence is 14 residues long. Germline V CDR1 and CDR2: MDHEN, SYDVKM. The CDR3 sequence: CASSPWTASDTQYF.

The V call is TRBV2, the J call TRBJ2-3; lacking DNA, the TRBD1 call made by TCRdb goes unchecked. The CDR3 has 13 residues. The germline V gene encodes CDR1 SNHLY and CDR2 FYNNEI. CDR3 amino acids: CASSPTVTDTQYF. The full variable domain, completed using reference TRBV2 and TRBJ2-3, is EPEVTQTPSHQVTQMGQEVILRCVPISNHLYFYWYRQILGQKVEFLVSFYNNEISEKSEIFDDQFSVERPDGSNFTLKIRSTKLEDSAMYFCASSPTVTDTQYFGPGTRLTVL.

V gene TRBV20-1 combines with J gene TRBJ2-7. CDR3 length equals 14 residues. Looked up from germline, CDR1 is DFQATT and CDR2 is SNEGSKA (reference sequence). The chain's CDR3 is CSARDSKSSYEQYF.

V usage is TRBV4-1 and J usage is TRBJ2-7; TCRdb names TRBD2, which stays unverified in the absence of DNA. This CDR3 region has 15 residues. The V gene's germline CDR1 is MGHRA and CDR2 YSYEKL. CDR3 sequence: CASSHRAFSSYEQYF.

The chain couples TRBV7-9 to TRBJ2-5; the TRBD1 assignment by TCRdb is unverifiable without DNA. CDR3 length equals 15 residues. The germline V gene encodes CDR1 SEHNR and CDR2 FQNEAQ (reference sequence). Here the CDR3 reads CASSLGTELQETQYF.